These 17 T cell receptor beta chains were sequenced from one sample in a study of tumor-infiltrating lymphocytes in oesophageal squamous cell carcinoma (dated by TCRdb to 2015 to 2016). The library was produced with PCR. TCRdb records Illumina HiSeq 2000 as the sequencer. Clones were called with MiXCR by TCRdb after fastp trimmed the public reads at Q25, and only in-frame beta chains were retained. Merged by CDR3 protein, the rows form single entries marked with the most common genes and DNA. The sample includes almost 20,000 distinct CDR3 sequences, with roughly 43% observed a single time. The top ten clonotypes cover about 14% of the sample. Sequencing used normal esophageal tissue next to the tumor. Receptors originate from a male donor with esophageal squamous cell carcinoma.

This chain links TRBV7-2 with TRBJ2-5; a possible D gene is TRBD2 (5 bases). The DNA end lines up better with TRBJ2-7; the J call may be wrong. Germline CDR1 and CDR2: SGHTA and FQGNSA. CDR3 size: 14 residues. CDR3 coding DNA: TGTGCCAGCAGCTTGAGGGCAGTGACCTACGAGCAGTACTTC. Translated: CASSLRAVTYEQYF.

This rearrangement joins TRBV6-1 to TRBJ2-3; a weak D match, TRBD1 (6 bases). The J call may be wrong; the DNA end is better matched by TRBJ2-7. Germline V lookup: CDR1 MNHNS, CDR2 SASEGT. This CDR3 is 19 amino acids long. DNA of the CDR3: TGTGCCAGCAGTGAAAGGGTCGTTAGGGCAGGGGAAAGAGGGGAAGAGCAGTACTTC. This translates into CASSERVVRAGERGEEQYF.

This clonotype has ten or more counts. The chain uses TRBV28 and TRBJ1-2; D gene unclear. From germline, CDR1 is MDHEN and CDR2 SYDVKM. Trimming cost V 5 bases and J 5 bases, with 12 bases left between them. This CDR3 spans 13 amino acids. For the CDR3, the DNA is TGTGCCAGCAGTCCTGGTCACCTATATGGCTACACCTTC. Its protein is CASSPGHLYGYTF.

The chain carries TRBV7-3 and TRBJ2-5; D unclear. TRBJ2-1 matches the DNA end more closely, so the J call is doubtful. The germline CDR1 and CDR2 sequences are SGHTA and FQGTGA. The CDR3 sequence is 16 residues long. CDR3 in DNA: TGTGCCAGCAGCCTCTCTCCGGGTAGCTCCTACAATGAGCAGTTCTTC. This encodes CASSLSPGSSYNEQFF.

This clonotype was observed at least ten times. Relative to the germline gene, one junction end is altered; a read error may explain this. The V call is TRBV5-4, the J call TRBJ2-5; 9 nucleotides agree with TRBD1. CDR1 is SGHNT, CDR2 YYREEE, per germline (reference sequence). The CDR3 length is 15 residues. CDR3 protein: CASSFYRGHQETQYF. CDR3 DNA sequence: TGCGCCAGCAGCTTTTACAGGGGGCATCAAGAGACCCAGTACTTC.

This clonotype occurred once. This rearrangement joins TRBV11-1 to TRBJ2-1; D call uncertain. The DNA end lines up better with TRBJ2-7; the J call may be wrong. CDR1 is SGHAT and CDR2 is FQDESV in the germline V gene (reference sequence). This CDR3 spans 14 amino acids. CDR3 DNA sequence: TGTGCCAGCAGCCTATCCGGTTCCACCTACGAGCAGTACTTC. Translating it yields CASSLSGSTYEQYF.

The chain recombines TRBV24-1 with TRBJ1-6, with unresolved D. CDR1 and CDR2 (germline): KGHDR, SFDVKD. Trimming shortened V by 0 bases and J by 19 bases, and 9 bases separated the two germline ends. The CDR3 contains 11 residues. CDR3 sequence reads: CATSDLAEQHF. CDR3 coding DNA: TGTGCCACCAGTGATTTGGCTGAGCAGCACTTT.

This clonotype has at least ten counts. The chain employs TRBV19 and TRBJ2-1, with D perhaps matching TRBD1 (6 bases). Trimming took off 5 bases at V and 7 bases at J, with 15 bases between the two ends. There are 14 residues in the CDR3. The V gene's germline CDR1 is LNHDA and CDR2 SQIVND (reference sequence). CDR3 sequence reads: CASSSGHRGNEQFF. CDR3 DNA: TGTGCCAGTAGTTCGGGACATCGAGGTAATGAGCAGTTCTTC.

This clonotype was seen just once. This chain joins TRBV12-3 or TRBV12-4 and TRBJ2-1; possible D gene TRBD2, 5 bases. The CDR3 spans 15 residues. V was trimmed by 3 bases and J by 1 base, leaving 10 bases between them. CDR3 sequence: CASSFPGISYNEQFF. The CDR3 DNA reads as TGTGCCAGCAGTTTTCCGGGGATATCCTACAATGAGCAGTTCTTC.

In this sample, this clonotype turned up many times. CDR3 amino acids: CASSLGDTEAFF. CDR3 bases: TGTGCCAGCAGCTTGGGGGACACTGAAGCTTTCTTT. The rearrangement joins TRBV11-3 to TRBJ1-1, with a weak D call TRBD1 (5 bases). Germline V gene sequence: CDR1 SGHNT, CDR2 YENEEA. This CDR3 contains 12 residues. V was cut by 3 bases and J by 3 bases, with 5 bases left in between.

The rearrangement links TRBV7-4 to TRBJ1-4; the D gene is possibly TRBD1 (5 bases). V was trimmed by 2 bases and J by 8 bases, leaving 15 bases between them. This CDR3 is built from 15 residues. The V gene's germline CDR1 is SGHVT and CDR2 SQSDAQ. CDR3 sequence reads: CASSLRSQGNEKLFF. The CDR3 DNA reads TGTGCCAGCAGCTTAAGGAGCCAGGGAAACGAAAAACTGTTTTTT.

By its share, this clonotype is medium-sized. V and J are TRBV7-6 and TRBJ2-3; TRBD1 is a possible D gene (5 bases). The better agreement between TRBJ2-7 and the DNA end casts doubt on the J call. This CDR3 has 13 amino acids. Germline V gene sequence: CDR1 SGHVS, CDR2 FNYEAQ. This CDR3 is CASSPTDPYEQYF. For the CDR3, the DNA is TGTGCCAGCAGCCCGACAGACCCCTACGAGCAGTACTTC.

This clonotype was seen ten or more times. Because the CDR3 is missing its conserved closing phenylalanine or tryptophan, this is likely a read error. No DNA is shown, since the ends of the CDR3 on it are uncertain; the CDR3 is the one TCRdb lists. The V and J genes are TRBV7-9 and TRBJ2-6; TRBD2 reflects the table's D call only, with no check against the DNA. Inclusive of both ends, the CDR3 amounts to 8 amino acids. Germline CDR1 reads SEHNR; CDR2 reads FQNEAQ (reference sequence). This CDR3 reads CASSLDFG.

This clonotype was recorded a few times. The chain recombines TRBV7-2 with TRBJ2-7, with 9 bases that match TRBD2. This CDR3 has 18 amino acids. J was trimmed by 7 bases and V by 4 bases; bases with no gene match: 20. The germline gives CDR1 SGHTA, CDR2 FQGNSA. This CDR3 reads CASSSSLRLAETYNEQYF. In nucleotides, the CDR3 is TGTGCCAGCAGCTCCTCCCTGCGACTAGCGGAGACCTACAATGAGCAGTACTTC.

This clonotype was counted at least ten times. The chain is built from TRBV6-6 and TRBJ2-5; D gene uncertain. The V gene lost 2 bases and the J gene lost 11 bases, with 15 bases spanning the gap. This CDR3 has 13 residues. In germline, CDR1 is MNHNY, CDR2 SVGAGI (reference sequence). CDR3 in DNA: TGTGCCAGCAGTTACGGTTACAGCTATGAGCAGTACTTC. Its protein product is CASSYGYSYEQYF.

Comments on this clonotype: No conserved phenylalanine or tryptophan ends this CDR3, so it is likely a read error. No DNA is shown, since the ends of the CDR3 on it are uncertain; the CDR3 is the one TCRdb lists. The V and J genes are TRBV28 and TRBJ2-5; TRBD1 is the table's D call, not checked against the DNA. Germline CDR1 MDHEN, CDR2 SYDVKM. The CDR3 extends over 16 residues, inclusive of both ends. CDR3 in amino acids: CASSSGQGAPGYTFGS.

This clonotype was found many times. The chain joins TRBV5-1 to TRBJ1-5; 7 bases are a match to TRBD1. J was trimmed by 6 bases and V by 4 bases; bases with no gene match: 7. The CDR3 runs to 14 residues. Germline V gene sequence: CDR1 SGHRS, CDR2 YFSETQ. CDR3 in amino acids: CASSTGQTGQPQHF. The CDR3 DNA is TGCGCCAGCAGCACGGGACAGACGGGTCAGCCCCAGCATTTT.